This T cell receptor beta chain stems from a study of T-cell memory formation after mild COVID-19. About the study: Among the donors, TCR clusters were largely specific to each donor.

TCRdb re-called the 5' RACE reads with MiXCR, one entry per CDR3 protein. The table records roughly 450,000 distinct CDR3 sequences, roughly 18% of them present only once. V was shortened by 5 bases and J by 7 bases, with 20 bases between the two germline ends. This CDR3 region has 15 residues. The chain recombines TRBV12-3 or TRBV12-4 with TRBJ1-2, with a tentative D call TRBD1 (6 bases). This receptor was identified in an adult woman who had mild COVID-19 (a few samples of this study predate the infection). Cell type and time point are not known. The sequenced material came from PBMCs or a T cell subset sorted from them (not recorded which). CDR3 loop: CASSPGQRSPFGYTF. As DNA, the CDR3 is TGTGCCAGCAGTCCTGGACAGCGCTCTCCATTTGGCTACACCTTC.